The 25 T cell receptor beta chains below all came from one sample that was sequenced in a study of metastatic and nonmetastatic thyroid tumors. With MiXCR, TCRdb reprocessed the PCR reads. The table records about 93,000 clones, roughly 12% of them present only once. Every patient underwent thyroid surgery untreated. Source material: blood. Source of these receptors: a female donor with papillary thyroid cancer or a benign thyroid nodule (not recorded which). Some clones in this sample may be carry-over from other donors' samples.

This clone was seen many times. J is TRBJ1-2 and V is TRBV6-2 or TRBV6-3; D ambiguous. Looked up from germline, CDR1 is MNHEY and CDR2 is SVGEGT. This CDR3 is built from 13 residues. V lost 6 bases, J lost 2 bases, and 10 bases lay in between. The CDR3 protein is CASSETQNYGYTF. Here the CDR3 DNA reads TGTGCCAGCAGCGAAACACAGAACTATGGCTACACCTTC.

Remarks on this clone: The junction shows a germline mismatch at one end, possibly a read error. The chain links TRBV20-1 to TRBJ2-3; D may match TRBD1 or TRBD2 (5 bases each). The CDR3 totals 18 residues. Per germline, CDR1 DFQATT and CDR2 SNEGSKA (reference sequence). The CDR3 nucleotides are TGCAGTGCCATAGGGGTATTGGGTGAGAGGGGTAGCACAGATATGCAGTATTTT. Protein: CSAIGVLGERGSTDMQYF.

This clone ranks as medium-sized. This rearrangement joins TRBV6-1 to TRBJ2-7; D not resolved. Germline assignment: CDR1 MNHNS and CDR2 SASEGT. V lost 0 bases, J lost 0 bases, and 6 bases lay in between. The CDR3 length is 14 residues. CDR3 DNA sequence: TGTGCCAGCAGTGAAGCTGTCAGCTCCTACGAGCAGTACTTC. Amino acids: CASSEAVSSYEQYF.

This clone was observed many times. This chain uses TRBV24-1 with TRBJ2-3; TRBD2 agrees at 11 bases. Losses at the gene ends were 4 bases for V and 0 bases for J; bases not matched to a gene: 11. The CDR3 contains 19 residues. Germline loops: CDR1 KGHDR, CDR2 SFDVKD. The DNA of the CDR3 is TGTGCCACCAGTGACCCCGGCTTCGGGACTAGCGGAAGCACAGATACGCAGTATTTT. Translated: CATSDPGFGTSGSTDTQYF.

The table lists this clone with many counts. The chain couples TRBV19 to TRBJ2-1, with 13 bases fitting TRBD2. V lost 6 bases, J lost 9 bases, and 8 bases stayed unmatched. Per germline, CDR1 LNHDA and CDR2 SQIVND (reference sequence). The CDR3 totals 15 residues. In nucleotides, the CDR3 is TGTGCCAGTAGAACTAGCGGGAGGGCCCAGGGTGAGCAGTTCTTC. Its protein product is CASRTSGRAQGEQFF.

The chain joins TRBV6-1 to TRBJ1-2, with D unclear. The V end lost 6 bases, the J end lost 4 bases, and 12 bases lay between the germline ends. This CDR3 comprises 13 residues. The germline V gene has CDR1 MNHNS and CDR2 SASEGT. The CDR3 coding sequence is TGTGCCAGCAGAGTGCCAGGCCCCTATGGCTACACCTTC. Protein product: CASRVPGPYGYTF.

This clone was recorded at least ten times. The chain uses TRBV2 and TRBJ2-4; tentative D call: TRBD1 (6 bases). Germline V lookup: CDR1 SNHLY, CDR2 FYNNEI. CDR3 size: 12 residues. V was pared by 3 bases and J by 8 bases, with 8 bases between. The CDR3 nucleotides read TGTGCCAGCAGTGACAGGGGTGACATTCAGTACTTC. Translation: CASSDRGDIQYF.

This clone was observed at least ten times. CDR3 region: CASSSPGRPYGYTF. In DNA, the CDR3 is TGTGCCAGCAGCTCCCCGGGACGCCCCTATGGCTACACCTTC. This chain uses TRBV7-9 with TRBJ1-2, with a possible D match to TRBD1 (5 bases). The CDR3 has 14 amino acids. CDR1 is SEHNR, CDR2 FQNEAQ, per germline (reference sequence). V was pared by 4 bases and J by 4 bases, with 13 bases between.

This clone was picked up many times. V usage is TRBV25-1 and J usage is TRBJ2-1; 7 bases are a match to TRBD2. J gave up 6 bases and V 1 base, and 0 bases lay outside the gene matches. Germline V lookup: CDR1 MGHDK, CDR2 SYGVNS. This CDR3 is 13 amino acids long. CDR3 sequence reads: CASSEWGGNEQFF. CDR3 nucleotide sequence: TGTGCCAGCAGTGAATGGGGGGGCAATGAGCAGTTCTTC. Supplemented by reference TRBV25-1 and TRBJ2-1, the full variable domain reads EADIYQTPRYLVIGTGKKITLECSQTMGHDKMYWYQQDPGMELHLIHYSYGVNSTEKGDLSSESTVSRIRTEHFPLTLESARPSHTSQYLCASSEWGGNEQFFGPGTRLTVL.

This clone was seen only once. The CDR3 nucleotides read TGCAGTGCTGTCTTTCAGCGGACAGGGATTTTCTCCTACGAGCAGTACTTC. This gives the protein CSAVFQRTGIFSYEQYF. The chain uses TRBV20-1 and TRBJ2-7; 8 bases fit TRBD1. The CDR3 has 17 amino acids. The V gene's germline CDR1 is DFQATT and CDR2 SNEGSKA (reference sequence). The J segment lost 0 bases and the V segment lost 5 bases, leaving 15 bases of the junction unmatched.

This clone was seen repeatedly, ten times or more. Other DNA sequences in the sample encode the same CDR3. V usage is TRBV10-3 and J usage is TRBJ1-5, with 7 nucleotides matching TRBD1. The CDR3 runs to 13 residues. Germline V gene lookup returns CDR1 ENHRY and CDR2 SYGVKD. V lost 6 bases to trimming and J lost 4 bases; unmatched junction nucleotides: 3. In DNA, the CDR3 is TGTGCCATCAGAGGACAGGTTAATCAGCCCCAGCATTTT. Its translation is CAIRGQVNQPQHF.

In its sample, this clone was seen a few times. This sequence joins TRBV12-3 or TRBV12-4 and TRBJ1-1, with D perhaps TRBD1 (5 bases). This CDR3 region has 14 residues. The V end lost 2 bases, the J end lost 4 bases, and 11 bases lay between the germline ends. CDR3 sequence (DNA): TGTGCCAGCAGTTTATTGGGAGGGGCCACTGAAGCTTTCTTT. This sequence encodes CASSLLGGATEAFF.

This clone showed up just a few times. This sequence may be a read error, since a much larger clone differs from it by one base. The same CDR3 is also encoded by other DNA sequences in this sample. Here the CDR3 DNA reads TGCGCCAGCAGCTTGGAGAGCATAATAACGGGACAGCCCCAGCATTTT. This sequence encodes CASSLESIITGQPQHF. V is TRBV5-8 and J is TRBJ1-5; unclear D gene. The CDR3 spans 16 residues. Germline CDR1 reads SGHTS; CDR2 reads YDEGEE.

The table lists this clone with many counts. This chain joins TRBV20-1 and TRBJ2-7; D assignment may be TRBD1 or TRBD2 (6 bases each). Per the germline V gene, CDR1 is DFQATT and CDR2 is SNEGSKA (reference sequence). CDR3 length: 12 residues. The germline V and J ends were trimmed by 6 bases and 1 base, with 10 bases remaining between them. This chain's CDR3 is CSAEGGSYEQYF. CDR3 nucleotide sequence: TGCAGTGCCGAGGGGGGATCCTACGAGCAGTACTTC.

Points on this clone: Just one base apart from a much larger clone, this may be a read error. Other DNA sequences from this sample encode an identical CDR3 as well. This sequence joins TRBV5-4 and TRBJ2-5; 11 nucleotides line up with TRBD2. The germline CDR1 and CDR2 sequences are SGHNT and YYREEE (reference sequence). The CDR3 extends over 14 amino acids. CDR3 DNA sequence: TGTGCCAGCAGCTTGAAACTAGCGGGAGAGACCCAATACTTC. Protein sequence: CASSLKLAGETQYF.

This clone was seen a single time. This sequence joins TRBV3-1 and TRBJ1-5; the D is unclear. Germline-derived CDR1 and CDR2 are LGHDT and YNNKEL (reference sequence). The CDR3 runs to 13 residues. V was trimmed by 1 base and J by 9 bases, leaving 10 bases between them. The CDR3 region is CASSQALVGPQHF. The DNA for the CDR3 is TGTGCCAGCAGCCAAGCCCTCGTGGGGCCCCAGCATTTT.

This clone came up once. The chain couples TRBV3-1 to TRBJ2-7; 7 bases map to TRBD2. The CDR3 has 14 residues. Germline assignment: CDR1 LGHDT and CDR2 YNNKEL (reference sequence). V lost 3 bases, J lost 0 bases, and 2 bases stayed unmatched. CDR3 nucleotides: TGTGCCAGCAGCCACGGCGGGAGCTCCTACGAGCAGTACTTC. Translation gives CASSHGGSSYEQYF.

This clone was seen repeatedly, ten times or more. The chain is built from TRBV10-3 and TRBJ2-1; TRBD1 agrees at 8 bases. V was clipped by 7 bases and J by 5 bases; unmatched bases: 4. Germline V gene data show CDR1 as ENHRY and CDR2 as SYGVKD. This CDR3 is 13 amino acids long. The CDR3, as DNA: TGTGCCATCAACCGACAGGGGAACAATGAGCAGTTCTTC. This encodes CAINRQGNNEQFF.

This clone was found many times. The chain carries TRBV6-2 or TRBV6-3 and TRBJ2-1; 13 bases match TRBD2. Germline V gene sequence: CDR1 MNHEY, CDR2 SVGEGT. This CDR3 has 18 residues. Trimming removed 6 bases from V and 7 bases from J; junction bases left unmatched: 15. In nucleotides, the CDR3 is TGTGCCAGCAGCCGGCCAATCCCCCGGACTAGCGGGAGAAATGAGCAGTTCTTC. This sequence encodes CASSRPIPRTSGRNEQFF.

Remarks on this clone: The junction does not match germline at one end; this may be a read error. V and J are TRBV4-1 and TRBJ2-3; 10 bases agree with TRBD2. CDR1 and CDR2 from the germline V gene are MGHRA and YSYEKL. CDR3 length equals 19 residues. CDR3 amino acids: CASSQAVSSGSAGSDTQYF. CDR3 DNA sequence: TGCGCCAGTAGCCAAGCAGTTTCTAGCGGGAGTGCCGGCTCAGATACGCAGTATTTT.

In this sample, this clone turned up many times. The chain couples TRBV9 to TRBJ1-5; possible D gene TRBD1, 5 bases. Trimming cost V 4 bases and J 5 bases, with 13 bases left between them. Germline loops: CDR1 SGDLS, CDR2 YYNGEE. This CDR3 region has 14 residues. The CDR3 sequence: CASSPRGEDQPQHF. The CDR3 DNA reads TGTGCCAGCAGCCCCCGGGGGGAAGATCAGCCCCAGCATTTT.

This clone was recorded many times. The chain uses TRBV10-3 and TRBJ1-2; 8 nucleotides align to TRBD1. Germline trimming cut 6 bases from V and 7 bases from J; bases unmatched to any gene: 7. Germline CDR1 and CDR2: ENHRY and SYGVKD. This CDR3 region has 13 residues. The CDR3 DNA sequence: TGTGCCATCAGCCCACAGGGGGAGGTTGGCTACACCTTC. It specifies CAISPQGEVGYTF.

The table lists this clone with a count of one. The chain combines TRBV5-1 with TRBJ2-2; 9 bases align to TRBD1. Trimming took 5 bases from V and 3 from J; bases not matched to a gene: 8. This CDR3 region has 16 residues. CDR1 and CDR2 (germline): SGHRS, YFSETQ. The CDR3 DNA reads TGCGCCAGCAGAAGGGACAGGGTGGTAGACACCGGGGAGCTGTTTTTT. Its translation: CASRRDRVVDTGELFF.

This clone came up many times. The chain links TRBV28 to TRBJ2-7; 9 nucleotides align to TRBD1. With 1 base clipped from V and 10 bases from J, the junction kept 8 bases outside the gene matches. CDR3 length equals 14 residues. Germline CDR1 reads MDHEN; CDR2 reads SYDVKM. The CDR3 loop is CASSLSGTGTSQYF. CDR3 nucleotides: TGTGCCAGCAGTTTATCGGGGACAGGGACCAGTCAGTACTTC.

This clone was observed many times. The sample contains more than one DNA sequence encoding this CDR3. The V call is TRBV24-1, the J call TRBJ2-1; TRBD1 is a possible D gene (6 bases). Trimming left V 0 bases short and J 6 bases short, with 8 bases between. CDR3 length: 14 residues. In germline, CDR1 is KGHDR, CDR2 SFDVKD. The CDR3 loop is CATSDLPGVNEQFF. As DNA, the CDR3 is TGTGCCACCAGTGATTTGCCAGGGGTCAATGAGCAGTTCTTC.